Here is one TCR beta chain with its context. The record originates from a study of T cell responses to AZD1222 COVID-19 vaccine. Trimming at V came to 5 bases and at J to 0 bases, leaving 7 bases not matched to a gene. CDR3 length equals 15 residues. Germline V gives CDR1 SGHRS, CDR2 YFSETQ. Method: immunoSEQ multiplex PCR; TCRdb's copy keeps in-frame clones and lacks some. The data hold some 140,000 clones, with about 90% observed a single time. The rearrangement uses TRBV5-1 and TRBJ1-1; 7 positions match TRBD1. This receptor was identified in an adult in good health. The sequences come from peripheral blood, collected on day 0 of AZD1222 vaccination. This CDR3 is CASRSPTGMNTEAFF. In DNA form, the CDR3 reads TGCGCCAGCAGGTCCCCGACAGGGATGAACACTGAAGCTTTCTTT.